This is a list of T cell receptor beta chains from one sample in a study of T cell responses to AZD1222 COVID-19 vaccine. The method was immunoSEQ multiplex PCR; TCRdb's version includes in-frame clones alone and lacks a portion of them. The sample contains roughly 150,000 clones, about 91% of which appear only once. Here the sequenced sample was peripheral blood, taken on day 0 of AZD1222 vaccination. These receptors originate from an adult in good health. CDR3s include the opening cysteine and the closing phenylalanine or tryptophan. D genes are given only for firm matches. Clone size appears in some rows only: once, few, many, or a class for an expanded clone.

>NA|TRBV7-9|NA|TRBJ1-1
TGTGCCAGCAGAGACAGGACTATGAACACTGAAGCTTTCTTT
CASRDRTMNTEAFF
>TRBD2|TRBV28|NA|TRBJ2-7
TGTGCCAGCAGTTTCCCTGTAGCGGGACGGACCAACGAGCAGTACTTC
CASSFPVAGRTNEQYF
>TRBD2|TRBV7-8|NA|TRBJ2-3
TGTGCCAGCAGCGTATTCAGCGGGAGGGCCTGGACAGATACGCAGTATTTT
CASSVFSGRAWTDTQYF
>NA|TRBV27|few|TRBJ2-7
TGTGCCAGCAGTTCGCCGGGCAATGGTGAGCAGTACTTC
CASSSPGNGEQYF
>NA|TRBV15|NA|TRBJ1-1
TGTGCCACCAGCAGAGTTTACGACACTGAAGCTTTCTTT
CATSRVYDTEAFF
>TRBD2|TRBV19|NA|TRBJ2-1
TGTGCCAGTAGTGAATCGGGGGGGAAGCAGTTCTTC
CASSESGGKQFF
>NA|TRBV6-1|NA|TRBJ1-1
TGTGCCAGCAGTGATAAATTTTCAGGGAGAACTGAAGCTTTCTTT
CASSDKFSGRTEAFF
>NA|TRBV6-2/TRBV6-3|many|TRBJ1-5
TGTGCCAGCAGTTTCTTCGATTCCCACAGGGCTAGCAATCAGCCCCAGCATTTT
CASSFFDSHRASNQPQHF
>NA|TRBV7-9|NA|TRBJ2-3
TGTGCCAGCAGCCCTAGGACCACAGATACGCAGTATTTT
CASSPRTTDTQYF
>TRBD1|TRBV20-1|NA|TRBJ2-7
TGCAGTGCTAGTACAGGGGGCACGGGCGAGCAGTACTTC
CSASTGGTGEQYF
>TRBD1|TRBV6-5|NA|TRBJ1-1
TGTGCCCTGATCGGGGCCGGACAGGGCACTGAAGCTTTCTTT
CALIGAGQGTEAFF
>TRBD2|TRBV24-1|NA|TRBJ2-2
TGTGCCACTGGAGAGCGGGGCACCGGGGAGCTGTTTTTT
CATGERGTGELFF
>TRBD2|TRBV7-7|NA|TRBJ2-1
TGTGCTAGCAGCCGGGGACTAGCGGGAGGAGGTGGTAATGAGCAGTTCTTC
CASSRGLAGGGGNEQFF
>NA|TRBV19|NA|TRBJ1-2
TGTGCCAGTCGCCTTACAGGGAACAACTATGGCTACACCTTC
CASRLTGNNYGYTF
>TRBD1|TRBV5-1|once|TRBJ1-6
TGCGCCAGCAGCTTGGGACAGGGTTGGAATTCACCCCTCCACTTT
CASSLGQGWNSPLHF
>NA|TRBV6-5|NA|TRBJ1-1
TGTGCCAGCAGTCTACAGGGCGTCTACACTGAAGCTTTCTTT
CASSLQGVYTEAFF
>TRBD1|TRBV10-2|NA|TRBJ2-1
TGCGCCAGCAGGACAGGGGGCGCTTACAATGAGCAGTTCTTC
CASRTGGAYNEQFF